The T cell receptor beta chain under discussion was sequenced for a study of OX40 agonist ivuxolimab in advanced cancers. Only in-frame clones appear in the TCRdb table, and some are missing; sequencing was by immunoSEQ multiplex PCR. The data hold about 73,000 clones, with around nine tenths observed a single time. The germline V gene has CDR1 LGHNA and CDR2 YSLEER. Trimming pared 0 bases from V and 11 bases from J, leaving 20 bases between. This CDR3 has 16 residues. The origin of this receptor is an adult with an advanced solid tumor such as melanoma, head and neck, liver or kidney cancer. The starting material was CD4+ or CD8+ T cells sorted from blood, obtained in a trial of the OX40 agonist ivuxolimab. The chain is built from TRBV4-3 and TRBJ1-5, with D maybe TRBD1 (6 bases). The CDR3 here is CASSQDSGEARSAQHF. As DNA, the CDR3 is TGCGCCAGCAGCCAAGATTCAGGGGAGGCCCGATCGGCCCAGCATTTT.